This T cell receptor (beta chain) was sequenced in a study of T cell responses to AZD1222 COVID-19 vaccine. TCRdb keeps only in-frame clones here, not all; method: immunoSEQ multiplex PCR. The sample carries over 120,000 clones, approximately 94% recorded once. Of note for this clone: Its cognate antigen is unknown.

Germline-derived CDR1 and CDR2 are LGHNA and YSLEER. CDR3 size: 17 residues. Trimming cost V 0 bases and J 2 bases, with 14 bases left between them. Points from the study as a whole: Spike-specific TCR breadth and depth went up after people got two AZD1222 doses. Most donors were white British and more were female, and clonal diversity was possibly underestimated. At baseline, just six or seven AZD1222 recipients tested seropositive.

The genes are TRBV4-3 and TRBJ1-5, with D possibly TRBD1 on 5 matching bases. The sequencing here drew on peripheral blood, taken on day 0 of AZD1222 vaccination. This TCR was sampled from an adult in good health. CDR3 sequence: CASSQEPGRNGNQPQHF. The DNA for the CDR3 is TGCGCCAGCAGCCAAGAGCCAGGGCGTAATGGCAATCAGCCCCAGCATTTT.